This T cell receptor (beta chain) was recorded in a study of T cells in localized non-small cell lung cancer. Overall study results and limits: Appearing in adjacent lung were a median roughly 60 of the top 100 tumor clones. Peak T cell clonality was found in uninvolved adjacent lung, exceeding tumor.

Trimming stripped 8 bases from V and 0 bases from J, with 16 bases between. Germline V gene lookup returns CDR1 SNHLY and CDR2 FYNNEI. This CDR3 is built from 15 residues. This clone has a single count. Its antigen is unknown. The repertoire was sequenced with immunoSEQ multiplex PCR; TCRdb's copy has only in-frame clones and lacks some. Of 15,000 to 20,000 clones in the sample, 89% were seen once. Sequenced here: peripheral blood, sampled before any cancer treatment. The V gene is TRBV2, the J gene TRBJ1-2, with D perhaps matching TRBD1 (5 bases). This receptor was taken from a female donor older than 55 with stage III squamous cell lung carcinoma. Written as DNA, the CDR3 is TGTGCCAGCGGGGGAGGACGGGCAGCTAACTATGGCTACACCTTC. Protein sequence: CASGGGRAANYGYTF.